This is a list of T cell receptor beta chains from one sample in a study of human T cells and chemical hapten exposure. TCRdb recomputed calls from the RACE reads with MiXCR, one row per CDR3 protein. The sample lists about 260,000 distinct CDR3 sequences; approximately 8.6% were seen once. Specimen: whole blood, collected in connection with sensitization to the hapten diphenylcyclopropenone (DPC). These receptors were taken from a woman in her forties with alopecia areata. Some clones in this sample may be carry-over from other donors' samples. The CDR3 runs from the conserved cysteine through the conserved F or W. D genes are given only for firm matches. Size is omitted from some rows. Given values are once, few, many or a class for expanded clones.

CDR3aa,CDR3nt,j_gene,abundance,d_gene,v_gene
CSASVDLLLQFF,TGCAGTGCTAGTGTAGACTTATTGTTGCAGTTCTTC,TRBJ2-1,-,-,TRBV20-1
CASSLFPGRTGELFF,TGTGCCAGCAGTTTATTCCCGGGACGGACCGGGGAGCTGTTTTTT,TRBJ2-2,few,-,TRBV28
CASSLGISTDTQYF,TGTGCCAGCAGCTTAGGGATCAGCACAGATACGCAGTATTTT,TRBJ2-3,many,-,TRBV5-6
CSVAVASGANVLTF,TGCAGCGTTGCGGTAGCCTCTGGGGCCAACGTCCTGACTTTC,TRBJ2-6,many,-,TRBV29-1
CASGPNIYEQYF,TGTGCCAGTGGACCCAACATCTACGAGCAGTACTTC,TRBJ2-7,few,-,TRBV2
CASSDGPLPYGYTF,TGTGCCAGCAGCGACGGACCTTTACCCTATGGCTACACCTTC,TRBJ1-2,-,-,TRBV7-2
CASSQPAGANVLTF,TGTGCCAGCAGCCAACCCGCCGGGGCCAACGTCCTGACTTTC,TRBJ2-6,many,-,TRBV28
CASSLWRGNNEQFF,TGTGCCAGCAGCTTATGGAGGGGGAATAATGAGCAGTTCTTC,TRBJ2-1,few,-,TRBV7-2
CASSPPFFRNTEAFF,TGTGCCAGCAGCCCTCCCTTCTTCAGGAACACTGAAGCTTTCTTT,TRBJ1-1,few,-,TRBV7-2
CAISESVGTYGYTF,TGTGCCATCAGTGAGTCGGTAGGGACATATGGCTACACCTTC,TRBJ1-2,-,-,TRBV10-3
CASSPLAGGAMEQFF,TGTGCCAGCTCCCCACTAGCGGGAGGGGCCATGGAGCAGTTCTTC,TRBJ2-1,-,TRBD2,TRBV6-4
CASSLSARAGDKNIQYF,TGCGCCAGCAGTCTATCCGCCAGGGCAGGGGATAAAAACATTCAGTACTTC,TRBJ2-4,few,-,TRBV23-1
CASKNGGTGGTEAFF,TGTGCCAGCAAAAACGGCGGGACAGGGGGCACTGAAGCTTTCTTT,TRBJ1-1,many,TRBD1,TRBV28
CASRYRDREQYF,TGTGCCAGCAGATACCGGGACCGAGAGCAGTACTTC,TRBJ2-7,-,-,TRBV12-3/TRBV12-4
CASSLREMAGELFF,TGTGCCAGCAGCTTACGGGAAATGGCCGGGGAGCTGTTTTTT,TRBJ2-2,-,-,TRBV7-9
CASSVRDRGRDTQYF,TGTGCCAGCAGTGTCCGGGACAGGGGGCGGGATACGCAGTATTTT,TRBJ2-3,-,TRBD1,TRBV6-1
CASSRGQGVTYEQYF,TGTGCCAGCAGTAGGGGACAGGGGGTCACCTACGAGCAGTACTTC,TRBJ2-7,many,TRBD1,TRBV6-5
CASSPRGSGYNEQFF,TGTGCCAGCAGTCCCAGGGGTTCGGGATACAATGAGCAGTTCTTC,TRBJ2-1,-,-,TRBV2
CASSLGRGVQETQYF,TGTGCCAGCAGCTTAGGACGGGGGGTCCAAGAGACCCAGTACTTC,TRBJ2-5,few,TRBD2,TRBV7-2
CASSSANSGNTIYF,TGTGCCAGCAGTTCAGCGAACTCTGGAAACACCATATATTTT,TRBJ1-3,-,-,TRBV6-5
CSARDLGPRGNTEAFF,TGCAGTGCTAGAGATTTGGGGCCAAGAGGGAACACTGAAGCTTTCTTT,TRBJ1-1,few,-,TRBV20-1
CASSYGHNNENTEAFF,TGTGCCAGCAGTTACGGACACAATAATGAGAACACTGAAGCTTTCTTT,TRBJ1-1,few,-,TRBV6-6
CSVSSAADTQYF,TGCAGCGTATCTAGCGCAGCAGATACGCAGTATTTT,TRBJ2-3,-,-,TRBV29-1
CASSQVRGRNQPQHF,TGCGCCAGCAGCCAAGTCAGGGGGCGAAATCAGCCCCAGCATTTT,TRBJ1-5,-,TRBD1,TRBV4-3
CASSLGGQKNEKLFF,TGTGCCAGCAGTTTAGGCGGACAGAAGAATGAAAAACTGTTTTTT,TRBJ1-4,few,-,TRBV12-3/TRBV12-4
CASRESVGAPNEQFF,TGTGCCAGCCGAGAGTCCGTGGGGGCCCCCAATGAGCAGTTCTTC,TRBJ2-1,few,-,TRBV12-3/TRBV12-4
CASSFPGTSGSGNEQYF,TGCGCCAGCAGCTTCCCCGGGACTAGCGGGAGCGGCAACGAGCAGTACTTC,TRBJ2-7,few,TRBD2,TRBV5-1
CASSPGQGARGTEAFF,TGCGCCAGCAGCCCAGGACAGGGGGCGCGGGGCACTGAAGCTTTCTTT,TRBJ1-1,-,TRBD1,TRBV5-1
CSVAGYSNQPQHF,TGCAGCGTTGCCGGCTATAGCAATCAGCCCCAGCATTTT,TRBJ1-5,many,-,TRBV29-1
CSVEARGEGEQFF,TGCAGCGTTGAGGCCAGGGGTGAGGGTGAGCAGTTCTTC,TRBJ2-1,few,-,TRBV29-1
CASSFGGRVGYEQFF,TGTGCCAGCAGTTTCGGCGGGAGGGTGGGCTATGAGCAGTTCTTC,TRBJ2-1,few,TRBD2,TRBV28
CASSELGSKTGEKLFF,TGTGCCAGCAGTGAATTGGGGTCTAAGACGGGTGAAAAACTGTTTTTT,TRBJ1-4,few,-,TRBV25-1
CASSKSNRGEAFF,TGTGCCAGCAGCAAGTCCAATCGTGGCGAAGCTTTCTTT,TRBJ1-1,few,-,TRBV7-3
CASSSGQAAEAFF,TGTGCCAGCAGTTCCGGACAGGCGGCTGAAGCTTTCTTT,TRBJ1-1,few,TRBD1,TRBV28
CSVAKSSYNEQFF,TGCAGCGTGGCTAAGAGCTCCTACAATGAGCAGTTCTTC,TRBJ2-1,few,-,TRBV29-1
CASSPSDRGVYNSPLHF,TGTGCCAGCTCACCTTCAGACAGGGGAGTCTATAATTCACCCCTCCACTTT,TRBJ1-6,-,TRBD1,TRBV18
CSVQGETGTGGNQPQHF,TGCAGCGTTCAGGGTGAAACCGGGACAGGGGGCAATCAGCCCCAGCATTTT,TRBJ1-5,many,TRBD1,TRBV29-1
CASSYSTDSLNTEAFF,TGTGCCAGCAGTTACTCGACCGACAGCCTGAACACTGAAGCTTTCTTT,TRBJ1-1,few,-,TRBV6-2/TRBV6-3
CASSYSQGLNIQYF,TGTGCCAGCAGTTACTCGCAGGGGCTAAACATTCAGTACTTC,TRBJ2-4,many,-,TRBV6-6
CASRDRDRGETQYF,TGTGCCAGCAGGGATCGGGACAGGGGAGAGACCCAGTACTTC,TRBJ2-5,few,TRBD1,TRBV12-3/TRBV12-4
CASSVGTSGVTYEQYF,TGTGCCAGCAGCGTAGGGACTAGCGGGGTGACCTACGAGCAGTACTTC,TRBJ2-7,-,TRBD2,TRBV9
CASSYSTSWRHTGELFF,TGTGCCAGCAGTTACTCTACCTCCTGGAGACACACCGGGGAGCTGTTTTTT,TRBJ2-2,-,-,TRBV6-5
CAIRATSWVMNTEAFF,TGTGCCATCAGGGCCACTAGTTGGGTAATGAACACTGAAGCTTTCTTT,TRBJ1-1,-,-,TRBV10-3
CARETGTSGTHTQYF,TGTGCCAGGGAAACCGGGACTAGCGGGACGCATACGCAGTATTTT,TRBJ2-3,-,TRBD2,TRBV2
CASSPGAGPSGKLFF,TGTGCCAGCAGTCCCGGAGCCGGGCCAAGCGGGAAACTGTTTTTT,TRBJ1-4,many,-,TRBV28
CASSPPGQGKDEAFF,TGTGCCAGCAGTCCTCCGGGACAGGGGAAGGATGAAGCTTTCTTT,TRBJ1-1,-,TRBD1,TRBV28
CASSLLAGGPDTQYF,TGTGCCAGCAGCTTACTAGCGGGAGGGCCGGATACGCAGTATTTT,TRBJ2-3,many,TRBD2,TRBV11-2
CASSFVGKFTEAFF,TGTGCCAGCAGTTTTGTAGGGAAGTTCACTGAAGCTTTCTTT,TRBJ1-1,many,-,TRBV27
CASSPPLEFYEQYF,TGTGCCAGCTCACCTCCACTAGAATTCTACGAGCAGTACTTC,TRBJ2-7,-,-,TRBV18
CASTARTNIGELFF,TGTGCCAGCACCGCCCGGACTAACATCGGGGAGCTGTTTTTT,TRBJ2-2,few,-,TRBV6-2/TRBV6-3
CASSQDRAKAFF,TGTGCCAGCAGTCAGGACAGGGCCAAAGCTTTCTTT,TRBJ1-1,many,TRBD1,TRBV11-2
CSASIGGIKTQYF,TGCAGTGCTAGTATCGGGGGCATAAAGACCCAGTACTTC,TRBJ2-5,few,-,TRBV20-1
CSAKHSIGTYF,TGCAGTGCTAAGCACTCAATTGGGACGTACTTC,TRBJ2-7,many,-,TRBV20-1
CATSSIGTAETQYF,TGTGCCACCAGCAGCATCGGGACAGCAGAGACCCAGTACTTC,TRBJ2-5,few,TRBD1,TRBV15
CASSLVLAANTGELFF,TGCGCCAGCAGCTTGGTACTAGCGGCGAACACCGGGGAGCTGTTTTTT,TRBJ2-2,few,TRBD2,TRBV5-1